This TCR beta chain was profiled in a study of shared clonotypes between healthy human individuals. Notes on the study in general: Sequencing depth was a factor that was expected to affect clonotype sharing among donors. Non-shared clonotypes were found to have lower generation probabilities than the clonotypes that were shared by all four of the sorted-subset donors.

Using immunoSEQ multiplex PCR, the repertoire was profiled, and TCRdb retains in-frame clones only, with some absent. The sample has about 680,000 clones, 92% seen once. Positive CCR7 selection of CD45RO-negative cells yielded the naive CD8 cells, and terminally differentiated effector memory CD45RA+ cells were excluded. Healthy adults negative for HIV, lacking recent acute infections or vaccinations, served as donors. The germline V gene has CDR1 MNHNS and CDR2 SASEGT. The CDR3 runs to 13 residues. Trimming left V 8 bases short and J 3 bases short, with 14 bases between. Regarding this clone: Antigen: not known.

The V call is TRBV6-1, the J call TRBJ2-7, with a tentative D call TRBD1 (5 bases). Sample: naive CD8+ T cells sorted from blood. The sequence was collected from a man under 40 in good health. DNA for the CDR3: TGTGCCAGCCTCGACAGACAAATCTACGAGCAGTACTTC. It specifies CASLDRQIYEQYF.